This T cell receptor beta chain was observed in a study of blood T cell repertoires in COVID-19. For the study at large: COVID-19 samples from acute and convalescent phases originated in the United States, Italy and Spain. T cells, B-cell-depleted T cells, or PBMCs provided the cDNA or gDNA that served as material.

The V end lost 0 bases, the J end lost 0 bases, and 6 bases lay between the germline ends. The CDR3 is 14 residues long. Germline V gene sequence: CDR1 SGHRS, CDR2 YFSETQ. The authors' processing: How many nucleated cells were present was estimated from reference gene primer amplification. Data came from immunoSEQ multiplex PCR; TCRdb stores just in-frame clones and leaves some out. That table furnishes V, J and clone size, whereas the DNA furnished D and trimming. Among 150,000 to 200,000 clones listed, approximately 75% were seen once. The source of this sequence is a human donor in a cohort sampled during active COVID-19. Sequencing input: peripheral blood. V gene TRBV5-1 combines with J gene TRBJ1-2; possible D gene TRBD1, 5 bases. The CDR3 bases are TGCGCCAGCAGCTTGGAGGGGTCTAACTATGGCTACACCTTC. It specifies CASSLEGSNYGYTF. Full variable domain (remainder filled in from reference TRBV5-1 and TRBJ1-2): KAGVTQTPRYLIKTRGQQVTLSCSPISGHRSVSWYQQTPGQGLQFLFEYFSETQRNKGNFPGRFSGRQFSNSRSEMNVSTLELGDSALYLCASSLEGSNYGYTFGSGTRLTVV.